The 32 T cell receptor beta chains in this list originate from one sample, sequenced in a study of T-cell reconstitution after alpha-beta-depleted transplantation in children. Researchers prepared the TCRbeta library using unique molecular identifiers, the study reports. One entry per CDR3 protein, called by TCRdb with MiXCR from the PCR reads. The sample shows around 360,000 distinct CDR3 sequences, about a tenth of them seen only once. Specimen: PBMCs from the stem cell graft donor, collected from the stem cell graft. The source of these receptors is a human donor who donated a stem cell graft to a child with acute lymphoblastic leukemia.

This clonotype was detected a few times. V gene TRBV5-6 combines with J gene TRBJ2-7; D may be TRBD1 (6 bases). The CDR3 covers 13 residues. Trimming took 3 bases from V and 5 from J, leaving 12 bases between them. Germline lookup yields CDR1 SGHDT and CDR2 YYEEEE. Here the CDR3 reads CASSWKGTNEQYF. The CDR3 DNA follows: TGTGCCAGCAGCTGGAAGGGGACAAACGAGCAGTACTTC. Full variable domain (rest looked up from reference TRBV5-6 and TRBJ2-7): DAGVTQSPTHLIKTRGQQVTLRCSPKSGHDTVSWYQQALGQGPQFIFQYYEEEERQRGNFPDRFSGHQFPNYSSELNVNALLLGDSALYLCASSWKGTNEQYFGPGTRLTVT.

This clonotype has a count of ten or more. The chain employs TRBV6-2 or TRBV6-3 and TRBJ2-7, with D perhaps matching TRBD2 (6 bases). CDR1 and CDR2 (germline): MNHEY, SVGEGT. The V and J ends lost 4 bases and 7 bases respectively, with 11 bases between them. The CDR3 runs to 12 residues. CDR3 residues: CASSSTGLEQYF. Written as DNA, the CDR3 is TGTGCCAGCAGTTCCACGGGACTGGAGCAGTACTTC.

V gene TRBV15 combines with J gene TRBJ2-7; 8 bases agree with TRBD2. J lost 0 bases, V lost 3 bases, and 1 base had no gene match. CDR1 LNHNV and CDR2 YYDKDF come from the germline V gene (reference sequence). The CDR3 runs to 14 residues. The CDR3 protein is CATSSGRGSYEQYF. CDR3 DNA sequence: TGTGCCACCAGCAGCGGGAGGGGCTCCTACGAGCAGTACTTC.

This clonotype has only a few counts. The rearrangement uses TRBV7-9 and TRBJ2-1; D might be TRBD1 (6 bases). V lost 1 base to trimming and J lost 4 bases, with 17 bases between them. The CDR3 is 17 residues long. CDR1 is SEHNR, CDR2 FQNEAQ, per germline (reference sequence). The CDR3 DNA is TGTGCCAGCAGCTTAGTTTGGCATGTAGGGGGTTACAATGAGCAGTTCTTC. This sequence encodes CASSLVWHVGGYNEQFF.

The V and J genes are TRBV6-1 and TRBJ1-4, with D possibly TRBD1 on 6 matching bases. Trimming took 6 bases from V and 0 from J, leaving 20 bases between them. CDR3 length: 18 residues. CDR1 MNHNS and CDR2 SASEGT come from the germline V gene. This CDR3 reads CASSSGQRTIATNEKLFF. In DNA, the CDR3 is TGTGCCAGCAGCTCCGGACAGAGAACAATCGCAACTAATGAAAAACTGTTTTTT.

There are a few counts of this clonotype. The V gene is TRBV2, the J gene TRBJ1-2, with D possibly being TRBD1 (6 bases). Trimming shortened V by 8 bases and J by 4 bases, and 11 bases separated the two germline ends. The germline CDR1 and CDR2 sequences are SNHLY and FYNNEI. CDR3 length equals 12 residues. The CDR3 loop is CASLDSAYGYTF. CDR3 in DNA: TGTGCCAGCCTGGACAGCGCCTATGGCTACACCTTC.

This clonotype was observed at least ten times. The V call is TRBV20-1, the J call TRBJ2-5, with D possibly TRBD1 on 6 matching bases. V dropped 2 bases and J dropped 0 bases, with 16 bases sitting between them. The germline V gene encodes CDR1 DFQATT and CDR2 SNEGSKA (reference sequence). There are 16 residues in the CDR3. Here the CDR3 DNA reads TGCAGTGCTAGATCCCTTCCGGGACATCACCAAGAGACCCAGTACTTC. It translates to CSARSLPGHHQETQYF.

This sequence joins TRBV7-2 and TRBJ1-2, with 8 bases fitting TRBD1. Germline assignment: CDR1 SGHTA and CDR2 FQGNSA. The CDR3 has 15 amino acids. V trimming: 2 bases; J trimming: 4 bases; junction bases outside the gene matches: 6. DNA of the CDR3: TGTGCCAGCAGCTTAAAGGGCAGGGGGCTCTATGGCTACACCTTC. This gives the protein CASSLKGRGLYGYTF.

This clonotype was detected ten times or more. The rearrangement joins TRBV29-1 to TRBJ2-1; weak D call: TRBD2 (6 bases). The germline CDR1 and CDR2 sequences are SQVTM and ANQGSEA. The CDR3 loop spans 14 amino acids. V shed 4 bases and J shed 2 bases, with 12 bases lying between them. CDR3 DNA: TGCAGCGTTGGACAGCGGGCGGCCTACAATGAGCAGTTCTTC. Translated, it gives CSVGQRAAYNEQFF.

This clonotype was picked up a small number of times. The gene calls are TRBV11-2 and TRBJ2-1, with TRBD2 matching 10 bases. Germline values: CDR1 SGHAT, CDR2 FQNNGV. With V trimmed by 2 bases and J by 6 bases, 10 bases remained unmatched. The length of the CDR3 is 17 residues. In nucleotides, the CDR3 is TGTGCCAGCAGCTTAAATCTCGGGGCTAGCGGGAGCAATGAGCAGTTCTTC. It is translated as CASSLNLGASGSNEQFF.

This clonotype has a handful of counts. The rearrangement uses TRBV10-3 and TRBJ2-1, with D perhaps TRBD2 (5 bases). V gave up 3 bases and J gave up 2 bases, with 11 bases separating them. The CDR3 spans 15 residues. CDR1 ENHRY and CDR2 SYGVKD come from the germline V gene. The CDR3 DNA reads TGTGCCATCAGTGACGGGGTTAGGGCCTACAATGAGCAGTTCTTC. Its translation: CAISDGVRAYNEQFF.

This clonotype was seen a few times. The gene calls are TRBV24-1 and TRBJ2-5; 7 positions match TRBD1. Germline V gives CDR1 KGHDR, CDR2 SFDVKD. The CDR3 spans 18 residues. Germline trimming cut 4 bases from V and 0 bases from J; bases unmatched to any gene: 13. CDR3 in amino acids: CATSDPGVGGGHQETQYF. CDR3 bases: TGTGCCACCAGTGACCCCGGGGTAGGGGGCGGACACCAAGAGACCCAGTACTTC.

On this clonotype itself: One end of the junction does not line up with germline, which may come from a read error. This sequence joins TRBV27 and TRBJ1-5, with D unresolved. Germline V gene sequence: CDR1 MNHEY, CDR2 SMNVEV (reference sequence). This CDR3 spans 13 amino acids. CDR3 protein: CASSAGWAQLQHF. For the CDR3, the DNA is TGTGCCAGCAGTGCCGGGTGGGCTCAGCTCCAGCATTTT.

This clonotype was recorded at least ten times. V is TRBV27 and J is TRBJ1-1; 7 bases fit TRBD1. Germline loops: CDR1 MNHEY, CDR2 SMNVEV (reference sequence). This CDR3 comprises 14 residues. The V gene end was trimmed by 3 bases and the J gene end by 4 bases; junction bases not matched to a gene: 5. The CDR3 DNA is TGTGCCAGCAGTTTCGGCCAGGGGGGCACTGAAGCTTTCTTT. Its translation: CASSFGQGGTEAFF.

This clonotype showed up just a few times. The chain combines TRBV12-3 or TRBV12-4 with TRBJ2-1; no clear D. Trimming left V 2 bases short and J 9 bases short, with 8 bases between. The CDR3 length is 12 residues. The chain's CDR3 is CASSLFPTEQFF. DNA for the CDR3: TGTGCCAGCAGTTTATTTCCAACTGAGCAGTTCTTC.

The chain employs TRBV5-1 and TRBJ2-3; TRBD1 is a possible D gene (6 bases). The CDR3 consists of 15 residues. Germline loops: CDR1 SGHRS, CDR2 YFSETQ. Trimming shortened V by 3 bases and J by 0 bases, and 11 bases separated the two germline ends. This chain's CDR3 is CASSWMTGSTDTQYF. DNA for the CDR3: TGCGCCAGCAGCTGGATGACAGGTAGCACAGATACGCAGTATTTT.

This clonotype was seen at least ten times. This chain joins TRBV28 and TRBJ2-7; unclear D gene. The V gene lost 5 bases and the J gene lost 2 bases, with 10 bases spanning the gap. Germline lookup yields CDR1 MDHEN and CDR2 SYDVKM. CDR3 length: 13 residues. CDR3 protein: CASSLPTTYEQYF. CDR3 sequence (DNA): TGTGCCAGCAGTCTCCCGACAACCTACGAGCAGTACTTC. Supplemented by reference TRBV28 and TRBJ2-7, the full variable domain reads DVKVTQSSRYLVKRTGEKVFLECVQDMDHENMFWYRQDPGLGLRLIYFSYDVKMKEKGDIPEGYSVSREKKERFSLILESASTNQTSMYLCASSLPTTYEQYFGPGTRLTVT.

This clonotype was counted between two and nine times. The chain combines TRBV5-6 with TRBJ1-2; TRBD1 might be the D (6 bases). V was pared by 8 bases and J by 0 bases, with 14 bases between. The CDR3 has 14 amino acids. Germline V CDR1 and CDR2: SGHDT, YYEEEE. The CDR3 protein is CASGQTMSNYGYTF. Here the CDR3 DNA reads TGTGCCAGTGGACAGACTATGTCTAACTATGGCTACACCTTC. Using reference TRBV5-6 and TRBJ1-2 for the parts outside the CDR3, the full variable domain is DAGVTQSPTHLIKTRGQQVTLRCSPKSGHDTVSWYQQALGQGPQFIFQYYEEEERQRGNFPDRFSGHQFPNYSSELNVNALLLGDSALYLCASGQTMSNYGYTFGSGTRLTVV.

This clonotype was counted many times. This rearrangement joins TRBV7-8 to TRBJ2-1; 9 bases align to TRBD1. Germline V CDR1 and CDR2: SGHVS, FQNEAQ. The CDR3 covers 15 residues. V gave up 1 base and J gave up 3 bases; unmatched junction bases: 1. CDR3 DNA sequence: TGTGCCAGCAGCTTAGAGGGACAGGGCTACAATGAGCAGTTCTTC. Its protein product is CASSLEGQGYNEQFF. The full variable domain, completed using reference TRBV7-8 and TRBJ2-1, is GAGVSQSPRYKVAKRGQDVALRCDPISGHVSLFWYQQALGQGPEFLTYFQNEAQLDKSGLPSDRFFAERPEGSVSTLKIQRTQQEDSAVYLCASSLEGQGYNEQFFGPGTRLTVL.

This clonotype was counted a few times. The chain combines TRBV28 with TRBJ1-2; TRBD1 matches at 10 bases. Trimming at V came to 3 bases and at J to 5 bases, leaving 6 bases not matched to a gene. CDR1 and CDR2 (germline): MDHEN, SYDVKM. This CDR3 is built from 15 residues. DNA for the CDR3: TGTGCCAGCAGTTTTCCCGGACAGGGGGGTTATGGCTACACCTTC. Encoded protein: CASSFPGQGGYGYTF.

The gene calls are TRBV25-1 and TRBJ2-6; D may correspond to TRBD1 or TRBD2 (5 bases each). V dropped 4 bases and J dropped 0 bases, with 19 bases sitting between them. Germline V CDR1 and CDR2: MGHDK, SYGVNS. The CDR3 runs to 19 residues. The CDR3, as DNA: TGTGCCAGCAGTGCGCCCTTCCGGGACCGCTACTCTGGGGCCAACGTCCTGACTTTC. It is translated as CASSAPFRDRYSGANVLTF. Supplemented by reference TRBV25-1 and TRBJ2-6, the full variable domain reads EADIYQTPRYLVIGTGKKITLECSQTMGHDKMYWYQQDPGMELHLIHYSYGVNSTEKGDLSSESTVSRIRTEHFPLTLESARPSHTSQYLCASSAPFRDRYSGANVLTFGAGSRLTVL.

This clonotype has just a few counts. The chain carries TRBV7-9 and TRBJ2-2, with TRBD1 as a possible D gene (6 bases). The length of the CDR3 is 14 residues. Germline V lookup: CDR1 SEHNR, CDR2 FQNEAQ (reference sequence). V lost 5 bases to trimming and J lost 6 bases, with 13 bases between them. The CDR3 is CASSPDRQAGELFF. In nucleotides, the CDR3 is TGTGCCAGCAGCCCCGACCGACAGGCCGGGGAGCTGTTTTTT.

This clonotype appeared a few times. The rearrangement links TRBV14 to TRBJ1-4; D is unclear. The length of the CDR3 is 12 residues. Germline loops: CDR1 SGHDN, CDR2 FVKESK. V lost 5 bases and J 11 bases, leaving 12 bases between the germline ends. CDR3 DNA: TGTGCCAGCAGCGGGCCTGCCAGGAAACTGTTTTTT. Translating gives CASSGPARKLFF. The full variable domain, with the rest looked up from reference TRBV14 and TRBJ1-4, is EAGVTQFPSHSVIEKGQTVTLRCDPISGHDNLYWYRRVMGKEIKFLLHFVKESKQDESGMPNNRFLAERTGGTYSTLKVQPAELEDSGVYFCASSGPARKLFFGSGTQLSVL.

Many counts were recorded for this clonotype. The CDR3 loop reads CASSSQSPLHF. The CDR3 region has the DNA TGTGCCAGCAGCTCCCAGTCACCCCTCCACTTT. The rearrangement joins TRBV11-2 to TRBJ1-6; D is unclear. The CDR3 is 11 amino acids. Germline V gives CDR1 SGHAT, CDR2 FQNNGV. The germline V and J ends were trimmed by 4 bases and 10 bases, with 5 bases remaining between them. Combining the CDR3 with reference TRBV11-2 and TRBJ1-6 gives the whole variable domain EAGVAQSPRYKIIEKRQSVAFWCNPISGHATLYWYQQILGQGPKLLIQFQNNGVVDDSQLPKDRFSAERLKGVDSTLKIQPAKLEDSAVYLCASSSQSPLHFGNGTRLTVT.

This clonotype was counted at least ten times. The chain uses TRBV20-1 and TRBJ2-3; no clear D. This CDR3 comprises 12 residues. The germline V and J ends were trimmed by 5 bases and 2 bases, with 8 bases remaining between them. CDR1 DFQATT and CDR2 SNEGSKA come from the germline V gene (reference sequence). The chain's CDR3 is CSAPSYTDTQYF. The CDR3 bases are TGCAGTGCTCCGTCCTACACAGATACGCAGTATTTT.

The gene calls are TRBV27 and TRBJ2-7; D gene uncertain. Trimming left V 2 bases short and J 2 bases short, with 13 bases between. This CDR3 has 15 amino acids. Germline V gene lookup returns CDR1 MNHEY and CDR2 SMNVEV (reference sequence). Here the CDR3 reads CASSLRGTMPYEQYF. The CDR3, as DNA: TGTGCCAGCAGTTTAAGAGGCACGATGCCCTACGAGCAGTACTTC.

This clonotype was seen more than once but under ten times. The gene calls are TRBV29-1 and TRBJ2-3; D not resolved. Germline CDR1 and CDR2: SQVTM and ANQGSEA. V lost 3 bases and J 2 bases, leaving 6 bases between the germline ends. The CDR3 sequence is 12 residues long. CDR3 nucleotides: TGCAGCGTTGAGCCATACACAGATACGCAGTATTTT. Its translation: CSVEPYTDTQYF.

Ten or more counts support this clonotype. This sequence joins TRBV27 and TRBJ2-1; D possibly uses TRBD1 or TRBD2 (5 bases each). V lost 1 base, J lost 7 bases, and 11 bases lay in between. This CDR3 region has 14 residues. Germline values: CDR1 MNHEY, CDR2 SMNVEV (reference sequence). The CDR3 sequence is CASSLWGSGNEQFF. In DNA form, the CDR3 reads TGTGCCAGCAGTTTATGGGGGAGTGGGAATGAGCAGTTCTTC.

The table lists this clonotype with a few counts. This chain uses TRBV3-1 with TRBJ2-2; D not certain. Germline lookup yields CDR1 LGHDT and CDR2 YNNKEL (reference sequence). Between the trimmed V and J ends, which lost 0 bases and 4 bases, there was a span of 15 bases. CDR3 length: 17 amino acids. The CDR3 region has the DNA TGTGCCAGCAGCCAAGATCGTAAGGTTTTGGGCACCGGGGAGCTGTTTTTT. Translation: CASSQDRKVLGTGELFF.

V is TRBV27 and J is TRBJ2-2; D not certain. The CDR3 covers 16 residues. The V gene's germline CDR1 is MNHEY and CDR2 SMNVEV (reference sequence). The ends were cut back, 4 bases at V and 2 bases at J, with 14 bases in the middle. The DNA of the CDR3 is TGTGCCAGCAGTTCCCCGGGCGGATCTAACACCGGGGAGCTGTTTTTT. Residues: CASSSPGGSNTGELFF.

There are many counts of this clonotype. The chain links TRBV6-5 to TRBJ2-5; no firm D call. Trimming removed 5 bases from V and 5 bases from J, with 9 bases in between. The CDR3 totals 12 residues. Germline loops: CDR1 MNHEY, CDR2 SVGAGI. For the CDR3, the DNA is TGTGCCAGCAGTCCGGACGGGGAGACCCAGTACTTC. Its translation: CASSPDGETQYF.

The chain employs TRBV4-3 and TRBJ1-2; unclear D gene. CDR3 length: 17 amino acids. Germline V gene sequence: CDR1 LGHNA, CDR2 YSLEER. V gave up 0 bases and J gave up 4 bases, with 18 bases separating them. CDR3 loop: CASSQDRSVSRTYGYTF. CDR3 nucleotide sequence: TGCGCCAGCAGCCAAGATAGGTCCGTAAGCAGGACCTATGGCTACACCTTC.